This T cell receptor (beta chain) emerged from a study of human T cells and chemical hapten exposure. Study-wide background: Patients, a majority of them female, were diagnosed with alopecia areata, totalis or universalis.

Each CDR3 protein gets one entry after TCRdb re-called the RACE reads with MiXCR. Of roughly 34,000 distinct CDR3 sequences detected, 10% appear once; the ten largest clones hold about 28%. CDR3 length: 12 residues. Trimming cost V 7 bases and J 3 bases, with 9 bases left between them. Germline values: CDR1 SQVTM, CDR2 ANQGSEA. Time point indicated: pre-sensitization, week 0. Treatment specified: therapeutic diphenylcyclopropenone sensitization with weekly scalp DPC. Extraction yielded total RNA from whole blood (unfractionated). The chain links TRBV29-1 to TRBJ1-4; no firm D call. This receptor was obtained from a man between 45 and 60 years old with alopecia areata. Some clones in this sample may be carry-over from other donors' samples. The sample was whole blood, taken in connection with sensitization to the hapten diphenylcyclopropenone (DPC). The CDR3 region has the DNA TGCAGCGGTTCTTTCCCTAATGAAAAACTGTTTTTT. The encoded protein is CSGSFPNEKLFF.